These 10 T cell receptor beta chains came from one sample sequenced in a study of OX40 agonist ivuxolimab in advanced cancers. This table comes from immunoSEQ multiplex PCR, and its TCRdb copy is limited to in-frame clones, with some not included. The table shows 65,000 to 95,000 clones, with 89% occurring only once. Sequencing used CD4+ or CD8+ T cells sorted from blood, obtained in a trial of the OX40 agonist ivuxolimab. The receptors derive from an adult with an advanced solid tumor such as melanoma, head and neck, liver or kidney cancer.

The J gene is TRBJ2-1, the V gene TRBV10-3; tentative D call: TRBD2 (7 bases). V was trimmed by 6 bases and J by 7 bases, leaving 16 bases between them. The CDR3 contains 14 residues. The germline gives CDR1 ENHRY, CDR2 SYGVKD. This CDR3 is CAIRIWEGGNEQFF. The CDR3 DNA follows: TGTGCCATCAGGATTTGGGAGGGGGGGAATGAGCAGTTCTTC.

The chain couples TRBV2 to TRBJ2-1; D tentatively fits TRBD1 or TRBD2 (5 bases each). Looked up from germline, CDR1 is SNHLY and CDR2 is FYNNEI. The CDR3 length is 12 residues. The V end lost 5 bases, the J end lost 12 bases, and 14 bases lay between the germline ends. This chain's CDR3 is CASSPRGRRQFF. In DNA, the CDR3 is TGTGCCAGCAGTCCCCGGGGCAGACGGCAGTTCTTC.

The gene calls are TRBV5-1 and TRBJ2-1; no reliable D call. The length of the CDR3 is 15 residues. Germline lookup yields CDR1 SGHRS and CDR2 YFSETQ. V lost 2 bases to trimming and J lost 4 bases, with 13 bases between them. CDR3 sequence reads: CASSFSYSAYNEQFF. CDR3 in DNA: TGCGCCAGCAGCTTTTCTTACAGTGCGTACAATGAGCAGTTCTTC.

The CDR3 DNA sequence: TGTGCCAGCAGTTCCCCCGGGGGTTGGGATACGCAGTATTTT. It codes for CASSSPGGWDTQYF. The chain links TRBV12-1 to TRBJ2-3; TRBD2, the D gene given by the table, was not confirmed from the DNA. TRBV12-1 is flagged as a pseudogene. The CDR3 spans 14 residues.

The genes are TRBV29-1 and TRBJ2-3; 8 bases fit TRBD2. The ends lost 6 bases at V and 4 bases at J; junction bases unmatched: 15. Germline loops: CDR1 SQVTM, CDR2 ANQGSEA. The CDR3 is made up of 16 amino acids. CDR3 in DNA: TGCAGCGTGTCCCCGGGGGTAGCGGGATTGGCAGATACGCAGTATTTT. Translating it yields CSVSPGVAGLADTQYF.

The sample holds one count of this clone. V usage is TRBV19 and J usage is TRBJ1-6, with D uncertain. V lost 3 bases and J lost 0, with 6 bases in between. Germline CDR1 LNHDA, CDR2 SQIVND (reference sequence). The CDR3 is 15 amino acids. Here the CDR3 DNA reads TGTGCCAGTAGTATTGGCAGCTCCTATAATTCACCCCTCCACTTT. Protein sequence: CASSIGSSYNSPLHF.

This clone was recorded only once. At the DNA level, this CDR3 is encoded by other sequences in the same sample as well. V and J are TRBV7-3 and TRBJ2-3, with D possibly being TRBD1 or TRBD2 (5 bases each). Per germline, CDR1 SGHTA and CDR2 FQGTGA. Trimming pared 0 bases from V and 5 bases from J, leaving 6 bases between. CDR3 length: 13 residues. CDR3 sequence (DNA): TGTGCCAGCAGCTTAACGAGGGGAGATACGCAGTATTTT. It yields the protein CASSLTRGDTQYF.

The chain combines TRBV5-1 with TRBJ2-2, with no clear D. CDR3 length: 13 amino acids. Between the trimmed V and J ends, which lost 6 bases and 4 bases, there was a span of 10 bases. Germline CDR1 reads SGHRS; CDR2 reads YFSETQ. The CDR3 sequence: CASMKDATGELFF. CDR3 DNA sequence: TGCGCCAGCATGAAGGACGCCACCGGGGAGCTGTTTTTT.

The chain joins TRBV5-8 to TRBJ2-7, with D unclear. The CDR3 loop spans 15 amino acids. The V gene lost 6 bases and the J gene lost 2 bases, with 18 bases spanning the gap. The germline V gene has CDR1 SGHTS and CDR2 YDEGEE. The CDR3 loop reads CASTSGLDLAYEQYF. Written as DNA, the CDR3 is TGTGCCAGCACCTCGGGCTTGGACCTAGCCTACGAGCAGTACTTC.

The rearrangement uses TRBV7-2 and TRBJ2-7; 9 bases agree with TRBD1. This CDR3 spans 16 amino acids. Unmatched junction bases numbered 9, after V lost 1 base and J lost 5 bases. Germline loops: CDR1 SGHTA, CDR2 FQGNSA. DNA for the CDR3: TGTGCCAGCAGCTTAGGGGCGGACAGGGGTATGAACGAGCAGTACTTC. Residues: CASSLGADRGMNEQYF.